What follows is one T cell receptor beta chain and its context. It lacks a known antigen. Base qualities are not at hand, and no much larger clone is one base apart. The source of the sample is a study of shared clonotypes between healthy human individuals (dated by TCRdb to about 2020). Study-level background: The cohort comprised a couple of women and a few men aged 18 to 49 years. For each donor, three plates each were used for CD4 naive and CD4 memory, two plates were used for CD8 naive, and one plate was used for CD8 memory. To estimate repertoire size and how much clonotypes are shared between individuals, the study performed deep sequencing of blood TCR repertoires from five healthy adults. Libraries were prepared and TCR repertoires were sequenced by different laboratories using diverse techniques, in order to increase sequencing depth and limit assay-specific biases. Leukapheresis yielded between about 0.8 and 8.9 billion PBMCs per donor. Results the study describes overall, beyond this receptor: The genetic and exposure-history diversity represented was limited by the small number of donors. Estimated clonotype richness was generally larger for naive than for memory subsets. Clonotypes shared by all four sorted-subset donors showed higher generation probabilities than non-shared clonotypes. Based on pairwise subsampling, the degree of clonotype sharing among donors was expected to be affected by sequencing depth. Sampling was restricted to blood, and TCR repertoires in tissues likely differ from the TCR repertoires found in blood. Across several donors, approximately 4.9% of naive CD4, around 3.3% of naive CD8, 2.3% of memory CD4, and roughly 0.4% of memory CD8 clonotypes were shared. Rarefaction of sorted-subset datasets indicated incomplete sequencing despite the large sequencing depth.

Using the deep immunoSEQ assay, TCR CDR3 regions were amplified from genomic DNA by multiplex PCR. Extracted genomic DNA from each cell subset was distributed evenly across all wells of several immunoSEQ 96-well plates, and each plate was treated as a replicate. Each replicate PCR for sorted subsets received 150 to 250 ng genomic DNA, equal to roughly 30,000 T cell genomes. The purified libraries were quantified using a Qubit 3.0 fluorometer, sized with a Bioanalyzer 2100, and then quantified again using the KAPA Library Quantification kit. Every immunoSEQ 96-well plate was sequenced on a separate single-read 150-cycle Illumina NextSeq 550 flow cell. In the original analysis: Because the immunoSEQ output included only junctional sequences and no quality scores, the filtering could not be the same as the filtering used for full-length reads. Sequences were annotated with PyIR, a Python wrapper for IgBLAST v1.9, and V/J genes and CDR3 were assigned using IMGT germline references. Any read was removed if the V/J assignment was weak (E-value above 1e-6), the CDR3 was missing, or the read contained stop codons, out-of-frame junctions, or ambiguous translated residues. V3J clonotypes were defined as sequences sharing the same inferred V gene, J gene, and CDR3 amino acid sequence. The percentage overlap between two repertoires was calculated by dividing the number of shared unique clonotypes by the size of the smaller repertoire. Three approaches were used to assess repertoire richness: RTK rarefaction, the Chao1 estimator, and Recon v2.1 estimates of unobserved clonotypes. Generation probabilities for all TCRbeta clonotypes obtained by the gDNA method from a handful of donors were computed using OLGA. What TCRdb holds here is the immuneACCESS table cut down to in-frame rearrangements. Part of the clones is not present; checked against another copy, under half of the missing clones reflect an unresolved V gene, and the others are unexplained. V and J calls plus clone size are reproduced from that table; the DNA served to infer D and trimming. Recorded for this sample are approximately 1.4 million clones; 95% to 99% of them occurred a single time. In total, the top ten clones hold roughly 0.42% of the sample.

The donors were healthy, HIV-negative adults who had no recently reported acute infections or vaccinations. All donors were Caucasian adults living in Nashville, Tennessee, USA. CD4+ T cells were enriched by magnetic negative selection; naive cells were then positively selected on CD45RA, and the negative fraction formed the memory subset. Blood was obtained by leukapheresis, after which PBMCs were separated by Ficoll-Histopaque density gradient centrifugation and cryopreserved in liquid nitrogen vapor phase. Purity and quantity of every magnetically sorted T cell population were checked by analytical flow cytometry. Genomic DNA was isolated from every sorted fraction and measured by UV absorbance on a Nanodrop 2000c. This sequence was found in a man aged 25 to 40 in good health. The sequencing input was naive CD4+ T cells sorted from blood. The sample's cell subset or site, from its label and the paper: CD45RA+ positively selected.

Read as DNA, the sequence is TGTGCCAGCAGCTTGGACATTGTTAGCGGGAGGGCCCAGCAGTACTTC. Translated, it reads CASSLDIVSGRAQQYF. This sequence uses TRBV5-4 and TRBJ2-7; the junction holds 11 bases that match TRBD2. Germline trimming amounts to 0 bases on V and 8 bases on J, with 10 as the count of junction bases outside the gene matches. From a lookup of the germline V gene (reference sequence), CDR1 and CDR2 are SGHNT and YYREEE. The CDR3 runs 16 amino acids, cysteine and phenylalanine included. Of the read, only the CDR3 DNA is kept; its 48 bases are in frame from base 1.